A single sample gave rise to the 30 T cell receptor beta chains below, sequenced in a study of T cells after posttransplantation cyclophosphamide. Measured with immunoSEQ multiplex PCR; TCRdb has only the in-frame clones, and not every one. The table shows some 6,200 clones, with roughly 92% occurring only once. Treatment was busulfan-fludarabine conditioning, a marrow graft, and cyclophosphamide on days +3 and +4. The specimen was CD8+ T cells sorted from blood, collected after allogeneic stem cell transplant with posttransplant cyclophosphamide. The receptors were sampled from a male patient aged 55 to 69 who received an allogeneic stem cell transplant from a related donor and was CMV-positive. Certain T cells may be donor cells from the graft.

This chain connects TRBV10-3 to TRBJ2-5; 9 nucleotides agree with TRBD1. CDR1 is ENHRY and CDR2 is SYGVKD in the germline V gene. This CDR3 comprises 13 residues. V shed 6 bases and J 5 bases; nucleotides not matched to a gene: 4. The DNA for the CDR3 is TGTGCCATCAGGGTTGGGACAGGGGAGACCCAGTACTTC. As protein: CAIRVGTGETQYF.

This chain connects TRBV5-6 to TRBJ2-2; D may be TRBD1 (6 bases). V lost 4 bases to trimming and J lost 6 bases, with 10 bases between them. This CDR3 region has 13 residues. CDR1 and CDR2 from the germline V gene are SGHDT and YYEEEE. The CDR3 loop reads CASSLDSSGELFF. The CDR3 DNA reads as TGTGCCAGCAGCCTGGACAGTTCCGGGGAGCTGTTTTTT.

The chain has TRBV10-2 and TRBJ1-1, with TRBD1 as a possible D gene (5 bases). Trimming removed 6 bases at V and 5 bases at J, with 10 bases between. Germline V lookup: CDR1 WSHSY, CDR2 SAAADI. The CDR3 extends over 12 amino acids. The CDR3 DNA sequence: TGCGCCAGCAGCGGGGGGGAGACTGAAGCTTTCTTT. Translation: CASSGGETEAFF.

The chain couples TRBV10-3 to TRBJ2-7; D is possibly TRBD2 (6 bases). Germline V gene lookup returns CDR1 ENHRY and CDR2 SYGVKD. This CDR3 is built from 14 residues. Trimming took off 0 bases at V and 2 bases at J, with 8 bases between the two ends. The CDR3 coding sequence is TGTGCCATCAGTGAGTCGGCGGGACCCTACGAGCAGTACTTC. This encodes CAISESAGPYEQYF.

V usage is TRBV19 and J usage is TRBJ1-5; D gene uncertain. V dropped 1 base and J dropped 6 bases, with 4 bases sitting between them. The CDR3 consists of 12 residues. Germline V gene sequence: CDR1 LNHDA, CDR2 SQIVND (reference sequence). The DNA for the CDR3 is TGTGCCAGTAGTATAGCAGGTCAGCCCCAGCATTTT. Protein product: CASSIAGQPQHF.

The rearrangement uses TRBV19 and TRBJ2-5, with 7 bases identical to TRBD1. This CDR3 has 12 residues. Germline V gives CDR1 LNHDA, CDR2 SQIVND (reference sequence). V dropped 1 base and J dropped 11; count of bases not matched to a gene: 4. The DNA for the CDR3 is TGTGCCAGTAGTATAGGAGGACAGGAGCAGTACTTC. Translation gives CASSIGGQEQYF.

This clone rates as large. The chain is built from TRBV5-6 and TRBJ2-7; TRBD1 matches at 9 bases. The CDR3 totals 15 residues. Unmatched junction bases numbered 8, after V lost 5 bases and J lost 2 bases. Per the germline V gene, CDR1 is SGHDT and CDR2 is YYEEEE. DNA of the CDR3: TGTGCCAGCAGACAAACCGGGACAGGGACCTACGAGCAGTACTTC. This translates into CASRQTGTGTYEQYF.

The chain couples TRBV6-1 to TRBJ2-7; 7 bases match TRBD2. CDR3 length equals 14 residues. CDR1 is MNHNS and CDR2 is SASEGT in the germline V gene. Unmatched junction bases numbered 3, after V lost 1 base and J lost 3 bases. The chain's CDR3 is CASSEGEGSYEQYF. The CDR3 DNA follows: TGTGCCAGCAGTGAAGGGGAGGGCAGCTACGAGCAGTACTTC.

The chain is built from TRBV5-4 and TRBJ2-7; tentatively, D is TRBD2 (6 bases). CDR1 is SGHNT and CDR2 is YYREEE in the germline V gene (reference sequence). The CDR3 length is 12 residues. Between the trimmed V and J ends, which lost 5 bases and 7 bases, there was a span of 13 bases. CDR3 coding DNA: TGTGCCAGCAGTTTATTGGGGGGTGAGCAGTACTTC. Translating it yields CASSLLGGEQYF. Full variable domain (missing parts from reference TRBV5-4 and TRBJ2-7): ETGVTQSPTHLIKTRGQQVTLRCSSQSGHNTVSWYQQALGQGPQFIFQYYREEENGRGNFPPRFSGLQFPNYSSELNVNALELDDSALYLCASSLLGGEQYFGPGTRLTVT.

The V and J genes are TRBV5-4 and TRBJ1-2; 7 bases line up with TRBD1. The CDR3 consists of 13 residues. Germline V gene lookup returns CDR1 SGHNT and CDR2 YYREEE (reference sequence). The ends lost 4 bases at V and 2 bases at J; junction bases unmatched: 2. CDR3 nucleotide sequence: TGTGCCAGCAGCGAGACAGGGAACTATGGCTACACCTTC. Translated: CASSETGNYGYTF.

The chain employs TRBV5-4 and TRBJ1-1; D perhaps matches TRBD1 (5 bases). CDR3 length equals 16 residues. In germline, CDR1 is SGHNT, CDR2 YYREEE (reference sequence). V lost 4 bases and J lost 1, with 17 bases in between. The CDR3 sequence is CASSQIGGRGNTEAFF. In DNA, the CDR3 is TGTGCCAGCAGCCAAATAGGAGGGAGGGGGAACACTGAAGCTTTCTTT.

The chain uses TRBV27 and TRBJ2-7; maybe TRBD1 (6 bases). Trimming took 7 bases from V and 6 from J, leaving 16 bases between them. CDR3 size: 13 residues. Per germline, CDR1 MNHEY and CDR2 SMNVEV (reference sequence). The CDR3 nucleotides read TGTGCCAGCAAGCCCCTGGGGGCGGGCGAGCAGTACTTC. Protein sequence: CASKPLGAGEQYF.

This clone is a singleton in its sample. The chain is built from TRBV6-5 and TRBJ1-5; tentative D call: TRBD1 (5 bases). The CDR3 runs 14 residues. V lost 2 bases, J lost 6 bases, and 11 bases lay in between. Germline V gene sequence: CDR1 MNHEY, CDR2 SVGAGI. CDR3 nucleotide sequence: TGTGCCAGCAGTTACGGGGGGGTGGGTCAGCCCCAGCATTTT. Its protein product is CASSYGGVGQPQHF.

The genes are TRBV4-2 and TRBJ2-1; tentative D call: TRBD1 (5 bases). V was clipped by 1 base and J by 0 bases, with 13 bases between them. This CDR3 spans 17 amino acids. The V gene's germline CDR1 is LGHNA and CDR2 YNFKEQ. The CDR3 nucleotides are TGTGCCAGCAGCCAAGTTTTCCGTGACAGCTCCTACAATGAGCAGTTCTTC. This codes for CASSQVFRDSSYNEQFF.

This rearrangement joins TRBV5-5 to TRBJ1-1; TRBD1 matches at 8 bases. The V gene's germline CDR1 is SGHKS and CDR2 YYEKEE (reference sequence). The V gene end was trimmed by 3 bases and the J gene end by 1 base; junction bases not matched to a gene: 2. This CDR3 region has 14 residues. The CDR3 region has the DNA TGTGCCAGCAGCTGGGGACAGGCGAACACTGAAGCTTTCTTT. Residues: CASSWGQANTEAFF.

This clone was seen once. V usage is TRBV28 and J usage is TRBJ1-1, with D tentatively TRBD1 (5 bases). The V end lost 2 bases, the J end lost 1 base, and 5 bases lay between the germline ends. The CDR3 loop spans 13 amino acids. CDR1 and CDR2 (germline): MDHEN, SYDVKM. The CDR3 nucleotides read TGTGCCAGCAGTTTAAGGGGGAACACTGAAGCTTTCTTT. Protein product: CASSLRGNTEAFF.

This clone was detected only once. The CDR3 DNA is TGTGCCAGCAACCCGCGCGGGGGGTTCTACAATGAGCAGTTCTTC. Encoded protein: CASNPRGGFYNEQFF. This sequence joins TRBV2 and TRBJ2-7, with TRBD2 matching 8 bases. The closer fit of TRBJ2-1 to the DNA end suggests the J call may be wrong. Germline CDR1 is SNHLY and CDR2 is FYNNEI. There are 15 residues in the CDR3.

The chain recombines TRBV19 with TRBJ1-1, with 9 bases lining up with TRBD1. Germline V gives CDR1 LNHDA, CDR2 SQIVND (reference sequence). V gave up 3 bases and J gave up 0 bases; unmatched junction bases: 5. The CDR3 has 16 residues. Here the CDR3 DNA reads TGTGCCAGTAGTATCGGGGGGACAGGGATGAACACTGAAGCTTTCTTT. It is translated as CASSIGGTGMNTEAFF. The whole variable domain, filled in from reference TRBV19 and TRBJ1-1, reads DGGITQSPKYLFRKEGQNVTLSCEQNLNHDAMYWYRQDPGQGLRLIYYSQIVNDFQKGDIAEGYSVSREKKESFPLTVTSAQKNPTAFYLCASSIGGTGMNTEAFFGQGTRLTVV.

This chain connects TRBV5-4 to TRBJ1-1, with D perhaps matching TRBD1 (6 bases). The germline V and J ends were trimmed by 3 bases and 2 bases, with 8 bases remaining between them. The germline CDR1 and CDR2 sequences are SGHNT and YYREEE (reference sequence). The length of the CDR3 is 13 residues. CDR3: CASSWDINTEAFF. CDR3 sequence (DNA): TGTGCCAGCAGCTGGGACATTAACACTGAAGCTTTCTTT.

This chain uses TRBV4-3 with TRBJ1-1; 8 nucleotides match TRBD1. CDR3 length: 14 residues. Trimming cost V 4 bases and J 1 base; bases outside gene matches: 2. Germline loops: CDR1 LGHNA, CDR2 YSLEER. CDR3 nucleotides: TGCGCCAGCAGCCCGACAGGGGCGAACACTGAAGCTTTCTTT. The encoded protein is CASSPTGANTEAFF.

The chain couples TRBV7-9 to TRBJ1-2; 9 bases align to TRBD1. The CDR3 is 14 amino acids. The germline V gene encodes CDR1 SEHNR and CDR2 FQNEAQ (reference sequence). Trimming took 2 bases from V and 6 from J; bases not matched to a gene: 4. CDR3 nucleotide sequence: TGTGCCAGCAGCTTACCGGGACAGGGAAATGGCTACACCTTC. Amino acids: CASSLPGQGNGYTF.

Notes on this clone: Different DNA sequences within this sample yield the same CDR3. V and J are TRBV4-3 and TRBJ1-6; TRBD1 matches 8 bases. The ends lost 4 bases at V and 4 bases at J; junction bases unmatched: 6. Germline V CDR1 and CDR2: LGHNA, YSLEER. CDR3 length: 16 amino acids. The CDR3 reads CASSLTQGAYNSPLHF. The CDR3 coding sequence is TGCGCCAGCAGCCTCACTCAGGGGGCTTATAATTCACCCCTCCACTTT.

This clone was counted a single time. V is TRBV11-3 and J is TRBJ2-7; D is ambiguous. V lost 5 bases and J lost 4, with 18 bases in between. The CDR3 consists of 15 residues. Germline CDR1 SGHNT, CDR2 YENEEA. CDR3 DNA: TGTGCCAGCAGCGGTTCTGCGGAGCCGCCTTACGAGCAGTACTTC. Protein sequence: CASSGSAEPPYEQYF.

The CDR3 spells CASTYGAGVETQYF. CDR3 bases: TGTGCCAGCACCTACGGAGCGGGGGTAGAGACCCAGTACTTC. The rearrangement joins TRBV13 to TRBJ2-5; the match to TRBD2 covers 8 bases. There are 14 residues in the CDR3. J was trimmed by 4 bases and V by 7 bases; bases with no gene match: 8. The germline CDR1 and CDR2 sequences are PRHDT and FYEKMQ (reference sequence).

The chain carries TRBV11-2 and TRBJ2-3; 13 bases are a match to TRBD2. Per germline, CDR1 SGHAT and CDR2 FQNNGV. V lost 5 bases and J lost 8; bases outside the gene matches: 13. This CDR3 has 17 amino acids. The CDR3 loop reads CASSGRTSGGPEGTQYF. CDR3 bases: TGTGCCAGCAGCGGCAGGACTAGCGGGGGCCCCGAGGGTACGCAGTATTTT.

The V gene is TRBV28, the J gene TRBJ2-1; 7 bases match TRBD2. The V segment lost 5 bases and the J segment 0 bases; nucleotides outside the gene matches: 1. The V gene's germline CDR1 is MDHEN and CDR2 SYDVKM. CDR3 length: 14 amino acids. In DNA form, the CDR3 reads TGTGCCAGCAGTATAGCGGGCTCCTACAATGAGCAGTTCTTC. It codes for CASSIAGSYNEQFF.

This clone qualifies as large. The chain links TRBV6-4 to TRBJ2-1; TRBD1 agrees at 10 bases. V was clipped by 10 bases and J by 8 bases; unmatched bases: 8. The CDR3 contains 13 residues. Germline CDR1 and CDR2: MRHNA and SNTAGT. Here the CDR3 DNA reads TGTGCCACCGGGACAGGGGAACGGGATGAGCAGTTCTTC. Encoded protein: CATGTGERDEQFF.

The J gene is TRBJ2-1, the V gene TRBV19; a weak D match, TRBD2 (6 bases). With 5 bases removed from V and 6 bases from J, the gap between germline ends came to 11 bases. The V gene's germline CDR1 is LNHDA and CDR2 SQIVND (reference sequence). There are 13 residues in the CDR3. For the CDR3, the DNA is TGTGCCAGTAGTGCTAGCGCGCTCAATGAGCAGTTCTTC. It yields the protein CASSASALNEQFF.

The J gene is TRBJ2-2, the V gene TRBV6-1; 7 bases are a match to TRBD1. This CDR3 is built from 15 residues. Looked up from germline, CDR1 is MNHNS and CDR2 is SASEGT. Trimming removed 4 bases from V and 7 bases from J; junction bases left unmatched: 9. The CDR3 bases are TGTGCCAGCAGTGCCGCAGGGGGTGAGGGCGGGGAGCTGTTTTTT. Translating gives CASSAAGGEGGELFF.

The chain's CDR3 is CAIRLEGQGIWGYTF. The DNA for the CDR3 is TGTGCCATCAGACTCGAGGGACAGGGAATTTGGGGCTACACCTTC. The chain is built from TRBV10-3 and TRBJ1-2, with 9 bases identical to TRBD1. The germline CDR1 and CDR2 sequences are ENHRY and SYGVKD. This CDR3 is 15 amino acids long. V lost 6 bases, J lost 8 bases, and 13 bases stayed unmatched.